This T cell receptor beta chain was recorded in a study of cytomegalovirus exposure and HLA in healthy donors. Overall study results and limits: There were around 160 TCR beta chains listed as cytomegalovirus-associated.

PCR amplification relied on 60 Vbeta primers (plus 13 Jbeta primers). The table came from immunoSEQ multiplex PCR; TCRdb's copy has only in-frame clones and leaves some out. This sample carries under 200,000 clones, more than 75% of them seen once, and the ten largest clones take 2% to 3%. From germline, CDR1 is SNHLY and CDR2 FYNNEI. V gave up 7 bases and J gave up 3 bases; unmatched junction bases: 5. This CDR3 is 14 amino acids long. About this clone itself: The antigen is undetermined.

The TCR originated in a man aged 30-40 years in good health and CMV-seropositive. This chain uses TRBV2 with TRBJ1-5; 8 nucleotides line up with TRBD1. The material sequenced was PBMCs. The CDR3 sequence is CASTKQGDNQPQHF. CDR3 sequence (DNA): TGTGCCAGCACGAAACAGGGGGACAATCAGCCCCAGCATTTT.